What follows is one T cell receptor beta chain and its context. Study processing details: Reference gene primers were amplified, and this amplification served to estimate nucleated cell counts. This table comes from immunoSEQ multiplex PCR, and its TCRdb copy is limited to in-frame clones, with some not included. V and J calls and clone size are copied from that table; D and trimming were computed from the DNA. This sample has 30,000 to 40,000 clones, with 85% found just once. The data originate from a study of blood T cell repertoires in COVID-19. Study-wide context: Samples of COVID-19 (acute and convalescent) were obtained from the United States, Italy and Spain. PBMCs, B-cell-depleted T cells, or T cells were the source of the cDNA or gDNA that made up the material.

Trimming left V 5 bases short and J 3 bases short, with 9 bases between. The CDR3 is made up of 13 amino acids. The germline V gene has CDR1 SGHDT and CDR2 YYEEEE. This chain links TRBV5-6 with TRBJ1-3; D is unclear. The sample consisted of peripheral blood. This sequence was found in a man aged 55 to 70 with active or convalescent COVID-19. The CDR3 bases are TGTGCCAGCAGATTGTCAGGTGGAAACACCATATATTTT. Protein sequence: CASRLSGGNTIYF.